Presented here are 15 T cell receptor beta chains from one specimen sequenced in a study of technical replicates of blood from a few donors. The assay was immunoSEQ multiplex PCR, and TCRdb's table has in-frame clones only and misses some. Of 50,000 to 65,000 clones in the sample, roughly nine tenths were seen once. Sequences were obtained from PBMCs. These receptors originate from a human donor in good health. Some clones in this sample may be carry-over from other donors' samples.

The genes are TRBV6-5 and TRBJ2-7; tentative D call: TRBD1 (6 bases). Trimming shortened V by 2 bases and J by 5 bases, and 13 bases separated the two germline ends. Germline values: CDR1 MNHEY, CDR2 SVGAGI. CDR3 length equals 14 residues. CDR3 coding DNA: TGTGCCAGCAGTTACGAGGGAACAGGGAACGAGCAGTACTTC. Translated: CASSYEGTGNEQYF.

CDR3 sequence reads: CASSFWALANTGELFF. DNA for the CDR3: TGTGCCAGCAGCTTCTGGGCCCTGGCGAACACCGGGGAGCTGTTTTTT. V and J are TRBV13 and TRBJ2-2; D remains unclear. This CDR3 contains 16 residues. V lost 3 bases, J lost 0 bases, and 11 bases lay in between. In germline, CDR1 is PRHDT, CDR2 FYEKMQ (reference sequence). The full variable domain, with the rest looked up from reference TRBV13 and TRBJ2-2, is AAGVIQSPRHLIKEKRETATLKCYPIPRHDTVYWYQQGPGQDPQFLISFYEKMQSDKGSIPDRFSAQQFSDYHSELNMSSLELGDSALYFCASSFWALANTGELFFGEGSRLTVL.

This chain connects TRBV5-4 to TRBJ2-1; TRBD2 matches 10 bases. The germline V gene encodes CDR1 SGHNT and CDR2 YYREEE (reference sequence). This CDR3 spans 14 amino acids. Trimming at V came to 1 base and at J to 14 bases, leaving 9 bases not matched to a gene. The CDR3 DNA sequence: TGTGCCAGCAGCTTGACTAGCGGGGTTAAAAAGGAGTTCTTC. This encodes CASSLTSGVKKEFF. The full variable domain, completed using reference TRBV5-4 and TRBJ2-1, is ETGVTQSPTHLIKTRGQQVTLRCSSQSGHNTVSWYQQALGQGPQFIFQYYREEENGRGNFPPRFSGLQFPNYSSELNVNALELDDSALYLCASSLTSGVKKEFFGPGTRLTVL.

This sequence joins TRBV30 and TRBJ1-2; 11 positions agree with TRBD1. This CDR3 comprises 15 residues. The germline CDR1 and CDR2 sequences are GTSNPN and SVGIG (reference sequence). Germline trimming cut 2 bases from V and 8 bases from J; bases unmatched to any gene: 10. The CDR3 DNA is TGTGCCTGGAGTAGTGTTGGACAGGGGGCGAGAGGCTACACCTTC. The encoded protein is CAWSSVGQGARGYTF.

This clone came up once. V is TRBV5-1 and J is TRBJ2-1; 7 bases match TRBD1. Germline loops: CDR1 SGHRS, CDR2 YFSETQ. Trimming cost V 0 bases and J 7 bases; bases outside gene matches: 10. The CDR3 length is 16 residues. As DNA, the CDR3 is TGCGCCAGCAGCTTGGGAGGGCAGGGGGTCGGAAATGAGCAGTTCTTC. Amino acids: CASSLGGQGVGNEQFF.

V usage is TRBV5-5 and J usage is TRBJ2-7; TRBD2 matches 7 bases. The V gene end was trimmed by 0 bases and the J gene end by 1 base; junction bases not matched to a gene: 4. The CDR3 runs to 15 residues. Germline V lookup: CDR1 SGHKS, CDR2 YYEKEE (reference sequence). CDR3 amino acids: CASSLDGGISYEQYF. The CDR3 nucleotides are TGTGCCAGCAGCTTGGACGGGGGGATTTCCTACGAGCAGTACTTC.

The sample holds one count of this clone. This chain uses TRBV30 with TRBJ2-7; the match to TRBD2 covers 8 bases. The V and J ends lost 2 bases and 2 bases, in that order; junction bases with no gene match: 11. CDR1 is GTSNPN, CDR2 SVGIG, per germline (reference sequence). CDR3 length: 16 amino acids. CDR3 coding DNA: TGTGCCTGGAGTTTGGGGGGAGCGGGAGTAGCCTACGAGCAGTACTTC. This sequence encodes CAWSLGGAGVAYEQYF.

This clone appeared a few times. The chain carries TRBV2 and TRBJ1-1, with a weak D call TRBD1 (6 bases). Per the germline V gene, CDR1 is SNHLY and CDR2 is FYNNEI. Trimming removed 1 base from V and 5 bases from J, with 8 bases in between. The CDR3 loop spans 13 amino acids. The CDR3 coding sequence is TGTGCCAGCAGTGAAGAAAGGGGGACTGAAGCTTTCTTT. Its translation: CASSEERGTEAFF.

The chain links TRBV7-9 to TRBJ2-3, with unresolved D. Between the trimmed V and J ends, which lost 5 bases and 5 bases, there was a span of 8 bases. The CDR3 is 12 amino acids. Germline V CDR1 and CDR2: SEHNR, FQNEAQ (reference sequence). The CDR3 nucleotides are TGTGCCAGCAGCCCACTCATAGATACGCAGTATTTT. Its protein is CASSPLIDTQYF.

The CDR3 protein is CASSLIGGNQPQHF. The CDR3 coding sequence is TGTGCCAGCAGCCTCATAGGGGGCAATCAGCCCCAGCATTTT. The rearrangement links TRBV2 to TRBJ1-5; weak D call: TRBD1 (5 bases). V was clipped by 6 bases and J by 2 bases, with 11 bases between them. The germline V gene has CDR1 SNHLY and CDR2 FYNNEI. The CDR3 is 14 residues long.

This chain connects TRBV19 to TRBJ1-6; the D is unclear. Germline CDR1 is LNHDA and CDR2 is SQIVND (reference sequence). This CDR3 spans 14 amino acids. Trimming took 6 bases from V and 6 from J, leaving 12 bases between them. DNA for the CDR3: TGTGCCAGTAGAGGAGGCGGATCTAATTCACCCCTCCACTTT. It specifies CASRGGGSNSPLHF.

The CDR3: CASSDPFHGYTF. The DNA of the CDR3 is TGTGCCAGCAGTGATCCGTTCCATGGCTACACCTTC. This chain links TRBV6-1 with TRBJ1-2; D is unclear. Germline CDR1 reads MNHNS; CDR2 reads SASEGT. V was cut by 3 bases and J by 6 bases, with 8 bases left in between. This CDR3 is 12 amino acids long.

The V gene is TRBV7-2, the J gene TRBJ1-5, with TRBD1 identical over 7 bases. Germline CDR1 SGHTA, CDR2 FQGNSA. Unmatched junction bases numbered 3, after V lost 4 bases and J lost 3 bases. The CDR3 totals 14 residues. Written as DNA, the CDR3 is TGTGCCAGCAGCTCACAGGGGTACAATCAGCCCCAGCATTTT. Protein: CASSSQGYNQPQHF.

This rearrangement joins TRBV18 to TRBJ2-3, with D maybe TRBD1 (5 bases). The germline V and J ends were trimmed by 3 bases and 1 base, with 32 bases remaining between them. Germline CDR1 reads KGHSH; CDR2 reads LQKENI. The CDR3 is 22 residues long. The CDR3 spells CASSPGNRSAYSGRRRTDTQYF. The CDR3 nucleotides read TGTGCCAGCTCACCGGGAAACAGGTCGGCCTATTCGGGCAGGAGACGCACAGATACGCAGTATTTT.

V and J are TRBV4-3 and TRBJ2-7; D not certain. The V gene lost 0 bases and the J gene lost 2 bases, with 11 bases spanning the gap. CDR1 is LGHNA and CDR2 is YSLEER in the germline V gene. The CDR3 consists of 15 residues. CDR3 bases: TGCGCCAGCAGCCAAGACCATTGGGCAGCCTACGAGCAGTACTTC. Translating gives CASSQDHWAAYEQYF.